Each of the 32 T cell receptor beta chains below was sequenced from the same sample in a study of blood T cell repertoires in COVID-19. The method was immunoSEQ multiplex PCR; TCRdb's version includes in-frame clones alone and lacks a portion of them. The data contain about 160,000 clones, roughly 87% of them singletons. Specimen: PBMCs or T cells enriched from blood (not recorded which). Receptors originate from a woman aged 35 to 49 who had been exposed to COVID-19.

The rearrangement joins TRBV5-1 to TRBJ2-7, with D perhaps TRBD2 (5 bases). CDR1 is SGHRS, CDR2 YFSETQ, per germline. This CDR3 has 15 residues. V lost 6 bases to trimming and J lost 4 bases, with 20 bases between them. The CDR3 DNA reads TGCGCCAGCACGTTTAACGGACGGGGTGCATACGAGCAGTACTTC. Its protein product is CASTFNGRGAYEQYF. The full variable domain, its missing parts supplied by reference TRBV5-1 and TRBJ2-7, is KAGVTQTPRYLIKTRGQQVTLSCSPISGHRSVSWYQQTPGQGLQFLFEYFSETQRNKGNFPGRFSGRQFSNSRSEMNVSTLELGDSALYLCASTFNGRGAYEQYFGPGTRLTVT.

This clone is a singleton in its sample. The chain recombines TRBV7-9 with TRBJ2-1, with 12 positions matching TRBD2. After removal of 4 bases from V and 11 bases from J, the junction contained 12 bases not matched to a gene. The CDR3 loop spans 16 amino acids. CDR1 and CDR2 from the germline V gene are SEHNR and FQNEAQ (reference sequence). Written as DNA, the CDR3 is TGTGCCAGCAGCTCCCCGACTAGCGGGGGCATTCGTCAGCAGTTCTTC. Translated, it gives CASSSPTSGGIRQQFF.

This chain uses TRBV5-1 with TRBJ2-7; 10 positions match TRBD1. Germline assignment: CDR1 SGHRS and CDR2 YFSETQ. This CDR3 is 15 amino acids long. The ends lost 4 bases at V and 3 bases at J; junction bases unmatched: 7. The CDR3 DNA follows: TGCGCCAGCAGCCGGATGGGACAGGGGAGCTACGAGCAGTACTTC. This gives the protein CASSRMGQGSYEQYF. Filled out from reference TRBV5-1 and TRBJ2-7, the complete variable domain reads KAGVTQTPRYLIKTRGQQVTLSCSPISGHRSVSWYQQTPGQGLQFLFEYFSETQRNKGNFPGRFSGRQFSNSRSEMNVSTLELGDSALYLCASSRMGQGSYEQYFGPGTRLTVT.

The CDR3 reads CASRGTGVTYEQYF. The CDR3 DNA reads as TGTGCCAGCAGAGGGACAGGGGTCACCTACGAGCAGTACTTC. The chain has TRBV27 and TRBJ2-7; 10 bases map to TRBD1. CDR3 length: 14 residues. Germline V lookup: CDR1 MNHEY, CDR2 SMNVEV (reference sequence). J gave up 2 bases and V 6 bases, and 4 bases lay outside the gene matches.

This clone was seen a handful of times. V is TRBV6-5 and J is TRBJ1-2; D might be TRBD1 (6 bases). Germline CDR1 is MNHEY and CDR2 is SVGAGI. The V and J ends lost 4 bases and 3 bases respectively, with 12 bases between them. The CDR3 runs to 14 residues. CDR3 nucleotides: TGTGCCAGCAGTTTGTTCTACAGGGACTATGGCTACACCTTC. This translates into CASSLFYRDYGYTF.

The chain joins TRBV2 to TRBJ1-3; 10 bases align to TRBD1. The V gene's germline CDR1 is SNHLY and CDR2 FYNNEI. V was clipped by 6 bases and J by 8 bases; unmatched bases: 4. The CDR3 sequence is 13 residues long. CDR3 loop: CASRTGGGYTIYF. The DNA of the CDR3 is TGTGCCAGCAGGACAGGGGGCGGGTACACCATATATTTT.

As DNA, the CDR3 is TGTGCCAGCTCACCACGGCGACAGGGTGGAGAGACCCAGTACTTC. This encodes CASSPRRQGGETQYF. The J gene is TRBJ2-5, the V gene TRBV18; TRBD1 matches at 7 bases. V lost 1 base, J lost 4 bases, and 6 bases stayed unmatched. The CDR3 spans 15 residues. Germline V gene sequence: CDR1 KGHSH, CDR2 LQKENI.

This rearrangement joins TRBV5-1 to TRBJ1-5; possibly TRBD1 for D (5 bases). The CDR3 covers 15 residues. The V gene lost 2 bases and the J gene lost 5 bases, with 14 bases spanning the gap. Germline V CDR1 and CDR2: SGHRS, YFSETQ. The DNA of the CDR3 is TGCGCCAGCAGCTTCTCAGGGATAGGGGATCAGCCCCAGCATTTT. Its protein is CASSFSGIGDQPQHF.

V usage is TRBV9 and J usage is TRBJ2-7; 10 bases agree with TRBD1. The CDR3 length is 14 residues. V was pared by 4 bases and J by 4 bases, with 5 bases of the junction left unmatched. The germline V gene has CDR1 SGDLS and CDR2 YYNGEE. The CDR3 DNA is TGTGCCAGCAGCCCTAGGGACAGGGGATACGAGCAGTACTTC. Amino acids: CASSPRDRGYEQYF.

V and J are TRBV6-1 and TRBJ1-4; TRBD1 matches 7 bases. This CDR3 spans 15 amino acids. Germline loops: CDR1 MNHNS, CDR2 SASEGT. Trimming cost V 5 bases and J 3 bases; bases outside gene matches: 6. The CDR3 DNA reads as TGTGCCAGCAGTCCAGGGACAGCGGCTAATGAAAAACTGTTTTTT. Amino acids: CASSPGTAANEKLFF.

The rearrangement uses TRBV18 and TRBJ1-1, with a weak D call TRBD1 (5 bases). This CDR3 contains 13 residues. The germline V gene encodes CDR1 KGHSH and CDR2 LQKENI. V was clipped by 6 bases and J by 1 base, with 9 bases between them. CDR3 nucleotide sequence: TGTGCCAGCTCCCTAGGGGCGAACACTGAAGCTTTCTTT. This gives the protein CASSLGANTEAFF.

The gene calls are TRBV6-2 or TRBV6-3 and TRBJ2-7; D might be TRBD1 (6 bases). Per germline, CDR1 MNHEY and CDR2 SVGEGT. Trimming left V 0 bases short and J 2 bases short, with 14 bases between. The CDR3 has 16 amino acids. CDR3 region: CASSYSGTRNTYEQYF. In nucleotides, the CDR3 is TGTGCCAGCAGTTACTCTGGGACAAGAAATACCTACGAGCAGTACTTC.

This chain joins TRBV25-1 and TRBJ2-7; a possible D gene is TRBD1 (6 bases). Trimming shortened V by 7 bases and J by 0 bases, and 10 bases separated the two germline ends. The germline V gene encodes CDR1 MGHDK and CDR2 SYGVNS. The CDR3 runs to 13 residues. This CDR3 is CASTQGGSYEQYF. In nucleotides, the CDR3 is TGTGCCAGCACCCAAGGGGGCTCCTACGAGCAGTACTTC.

The J gene is TRBJ1-2, the V gene TRBV3-1 (or the pseudogene TRBV3-2), with D unresolved. The CDR3 totals 13 residues. Germline V gene lookup returns CDR1 LGHDT and CDR2 YNNKEL (reference sequence). Trimming cost V 2 bases and J 7 bases, with 11 bases left between them. Written as DNA, the CDR3 is TGTGCCAGCAGCCAATCGTCAGTCTCTGGCTACACCTTC. It specifies CASSQSSVSGYTF.

This clone showed up just a few times. The rearrangement uses TRBV7-2 and TRBJ1-4; TRBD1 matches at 9 bases. The V gene's germline CDR1 is SGHTA and CDR2 FQGNSA. V lost 7 bases, J lost 0 bases, and 3 bases stayed unmatched. This CDR3 contains 15 residues. CDR3 DNA sequence: TGTGCCAGCACCGGACAGGGGACAACTAATGAAAAACTGTTTTTT. Amino acids: CASTGQGTTNEKLFF.

J is TRBJ1-1 and V is TRBV27, with 8 bases matching TRBD1. The ends lost 10 bases at V and 11 bases at J; junction bases unmatched: 12. This CDR3 comprises 12 residues. Germline V gene sequence: CDR1 MNHEY, CDR2 SMNVEV (reference sequence). The CDR3 is CATTGAGVGAFF. The CDR3 nucleotides are TGTGCCACGACAGGGGCGGGGGTGGGTGCTTTCTTT.

V usage is TRBV1 and J usage is TRBJ2-7; TRBD1, as called in the table, went unchecked against the DNA. TRBV1 is termed a pseudogene. This CDR3 contains 12 residues. CDR3 amino acids: CTTDKPLVEQYF. The CDR3 DNA reads as TGCACCACCGACAAGCCCCTTGTCGAGCAGTACTTC.

This chain joins TRBV28 and TRBJ1-2; 8 positions agree with TRBD1. CDR3 length: 13 residues. The germline V gene encodes CDR1 MDHEN and CDR2 SYDVKM. J gave up 8 bases and V 7 bases, and 9 bases lay outside the gene matches. The CDR3 region is CASTFPGGRGYTF. The CDR3 DNA reads TGTGCCAGCACCTTCCCAGGGGGCAGAGGCTACACCTTC.

The V call is TRBV18, the J call TRBJ1-6, with D tentatively TRBD1 (6 bases). Germline-derived CDR1 and CDR2 are KGHSH and LQKENI. The ends were cut back, 0 bases at V and 6 bases at J, with 15 bases in the middle. The CDR3 consists of 17 residues. CDR3 bases: TGTGCCAGCTCACCACCATCAGGGGTGAGTCGTAATTCACCCCTCCACTTT. The encoded protein is CASSPPSGVSRNSPLHF.

This clone was detected once. This chain joins TRBV10-3 and TRBJ1-3; no firm D call. The ends were cut back, 0 bases at V and 2 bases at J, with 11 bases in the middle. The germline gives CDR1 ENHRY, CDR2 SYGVKD. The CDR3 has 16 amino acids. The DNA for the CDR3 is TGTGCCATCAGTGAGTCCGAGGGCATAGCTGGAAACACCATATATTTT. It specifies CAISESEGIAGNTIYF.

A single count supports this clone. The rearrangement links TRBV5-6 to TRBJ1-1, with D possibly TRBD1 on 6 matching bases. Trimming shortened V by 3 bases and J by 5 bases, and 14 bases separated the two germline ends. The length of the CDR3 is 14 residues. Germline V gene data show CDR1 as SGHDT and CDR2 as YYEEEE. CDR3 coding DNA: TGTGCCAGCAGCTATGTACAGGGTGGAACTGAAGCTTTCTTT. Residues: CASSYVQGGTEAFF.

The chain joins TRBV11-2 to TRBJ1-1, with 7 positions matching TRBD1. Germline loops: CDR1 SGHAT, CDR2 FQNNGV. With 3 bases clipped from V and 5 bases from J, the junction kept 9 bases outside the gene matches. The CDR3 is 15 residues long. CDR3 loop: CASSLGMQGVTEAFF. CDR3 in DNA: TGTGCCAGCAGCTTGGGTATGCAGGGGGTGACTGAAGCTTTCTTT. The full variable domain, completed using reference TRBV11-2 and TRBJ1-1, is EAGVAQSPRYKIIEKRQSVAFWCNPISGHATLYWYQQILGQGPKLLIQFQNNGVVDDSQLPKDRFSAERLKGVDSTLKIQPAKLEDSAVYLCASSLGMQGVTEAFFGQGTRLTVV.

The chain is built from TRBV5-4 and TRBJ2-1; no reliable D call. The V end was cut by 0 bases, the J end by 9 bases, with 13 bases between. The germline V gene has CDR1 SGHNT and CDR2 YYREEE (reference sequence). CDR3 length equals 14 residues. The CDR3 DNA is TGTGCCAGCAGCTTGGAGGCTAGTTCGCGTGAGCAGTTCTTC. The encoded protein is CASSLEASSREQFF.

The chain combines TRBV5-1 with TRBJ1-2, with D possibly being TRBD1 (6 bases). Germline CDR1 and CDR2: SGHRS and YFSETQ. The CDR3 consists of 17 residues. The germline V and J ends were trimmed by 4 bases and 7 bases, with 26 bases remaining between them. The CDR3, as DNA: TGCGCCAGCAGCGTAACCCCACAGGGCCCCCTTGGGAGTGGCTACACCTTC. It is translated as CASSVTPQGPLGSGYTF.

This clone was detected once. The V call is TRBV11-2, the J call TRBJ2-7; 13 positions match TRBD2. The CDR3 is 19 amino acids. V gave up 0 bases and J gave up 2 bases; unmatched junction bases: 10. In germline, CDR1 is SGHAT, CDR2 FQNNGV. The CDR3 DNA follows: TGTGCCAGCAGCTTAGATCCAAGACTAGCGGGAGGCCGTGCCTACGAGCAGTACTTC. Protein sequence: CASSLDPRLAGGRAYEQYF.

This clone was recorded only once. The chain employs TRBV11-2 and TRBJ2-7; TRBD1 matches at 11 bases. This CDR3 has 17 amino acids. Trimming removed 6 bases from V and 3 bases from J; junction bases left unmatched: 13. CDR1 and CDR2 (germline): SGHAT, FQNNGV. CDR3 loop: CASSLGARTGGVYEQYF. The CDR3 DNA is TGTGCCAGCAGTTTGGGGGCCCGGACAGGGGGCGTCTACGAGCAGTACTTC.

This chain joins TRBV28 and TRBJ2-4; 10 nucleotides match TRBD1. Germline V lookup: CDR1 MDHEN, CDR2 SYDVKM. The CDR3 spans 15 residues. V was pared by 7 bases and J by 9 bases, with 12 bases of the junction left unmatched. For the CDR3, the DNA is TGTGCCAGCATAGAGGCGGGACAGGGGAGGAGCATTCAGTACTTC. Its translation: CASIEAGQGRSIQYF.

This clone was seen only once. The rearrangement joins TRBV5-6 to TRBJ2-7; D perhaps matches TRBD1 (5 bases). Trimming removed 1 base at V and 4 bases at J, with 12 bases between. This CDR3 region has 14 residues. CDR1 is SGHDT, CDR2 YYEEEE, per germline. CDR3 sequence: CASSLIGENYEQYF. The CDR3 coding sequence is TGTGCCAGCAGCTTGATAGGGGAAAATTACGAGCAGTACTTC.

This rearrangement joins TRBV7-2 to TRBJ2-5, with 11 bases matching TRBD2. Germline lookup yields CDR1 SGHTA and CDR2 FQGNSA. This CDR3 has 15 amino acids. After removal of 5 bases from V and 2 bases from J, the junction contained 4 bases not matched to a gene. CDR3 residues: CASSQGLAVQETQYF. DNA for the CDR3: TGTGCCAGCAGCCAGGGACTAGCGGTACAAGAGACCCAGTACTTC.

On this clone: Other DNA sequences in this sample translate to the same CDR3. This chain links TRBV27 with TRBJ1-5; 8 nucleotides match TRBD1. The CDR3 has 14 residues. Germline values: CDR1 MNHEY, CDR2 SMNVEV (reference sequence). With 2 bases clipped from V and 6 bases from J, the junction kept 3 bases outside the gene matches. CDR3 DNA sequence: TGTGCCAGCAGTTTAGGACAGGGCAGTCAGCCCCAGCATTTT. It codes for CASSLGQGSQPQHF.

This chain uses TRBV2 with TRBJ2-5; D is possibly TRBD1 (5 bases). Trimming removed 4 bases from V and 2 bases from J, with 8 bases in between. The CDR3 is made up of 13 amino acids. The germline V gene has CDR1 SNHLY and CDR2 FYNNEI. The CDR3 protein is CASSAGWQETQYF. CDR3 DNA: TGTGCCAGCAGTGCAGGGTGGCAAGAGACCCAGTACTTC.

V usage is TRBV18 and J usage is TRBJ2-1, with TRBD2 matching over 8 bases. CDR3 length equals 16 residues. J gave up 7 bases and V 3 bases, and 11 bases lay outside the gene matches. Germline CDR1 KGHSH, CDR2 LQKENI. CDR3 DNA: TGTGCCAGCTCACCGGCGTTCGGGGGGGTCTATAATGAGCAGTTCTTC. Translated, it gives CASSPAFGGVYNEQFF.